The entry below gives a single T cell receptor (beta chain) sequence along with its context. Clones were sequenced by immunoSEQ multiplex PCR, and TCRdb holds only the in-frame ones, with some missing. The sample holds under 2.5 million clones, about nine tenths seen once. The CDR3 totals 13 residues. Germline lookup yields CDR1 GTSNPN and CDR2 SVGIG (reference sequence). V lost 7 bases and J lost 5, with 12 bases in between. The data were taken from a study of shared clonotypes between healthy human individuals. This sequence was found in a man younger than 35 in good health. Some clones in this sample may be carry-over from other donors' samples. Material: naive CD4+ T cells from PBMCs. Subset here: CD45RA+ positively selected. The rearrangement uses TRBV30 and TRBJ2-6, with D perhaps assigned TRBD1 or TRBD2 (5 bases each). Here the CDR3 DNA reads TGTGCCTCCGAGGGGCTCAGGGCCAACGTCCTGACTTTC. This codes for CASEGLRANVLTF.